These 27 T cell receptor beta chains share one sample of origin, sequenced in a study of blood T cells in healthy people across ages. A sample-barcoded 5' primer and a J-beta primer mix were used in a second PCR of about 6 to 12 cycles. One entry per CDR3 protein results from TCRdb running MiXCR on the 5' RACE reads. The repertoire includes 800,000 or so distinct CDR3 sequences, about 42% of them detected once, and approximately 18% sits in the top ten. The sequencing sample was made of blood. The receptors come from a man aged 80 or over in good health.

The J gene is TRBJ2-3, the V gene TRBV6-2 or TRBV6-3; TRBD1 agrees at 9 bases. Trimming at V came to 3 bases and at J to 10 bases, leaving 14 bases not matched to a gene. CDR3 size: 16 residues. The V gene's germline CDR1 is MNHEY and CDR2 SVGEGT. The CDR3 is CASSYPGTGSSGAQYF. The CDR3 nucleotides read TGTGCCAGCAGTTATCCCGGGACAGGGTCCTCAGGAGCGCAGTATTTT.

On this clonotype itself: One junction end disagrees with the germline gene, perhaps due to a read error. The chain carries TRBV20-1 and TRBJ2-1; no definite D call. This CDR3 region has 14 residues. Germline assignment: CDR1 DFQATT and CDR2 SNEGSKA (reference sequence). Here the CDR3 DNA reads TGCAGTGTTCCGACTTCACTTCTTCGCAATGAGCGGTTCTTC. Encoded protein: CSVPTSLLRNERFF.

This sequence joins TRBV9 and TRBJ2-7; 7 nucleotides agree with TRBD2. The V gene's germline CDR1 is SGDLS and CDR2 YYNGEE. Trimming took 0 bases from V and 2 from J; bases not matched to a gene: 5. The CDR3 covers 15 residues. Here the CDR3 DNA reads TGTGCCAGCAGCGTAGGGGGAGGGAGGGCCTACGAGCAGTACTTC. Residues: CASSVGGGRAYEQYF.

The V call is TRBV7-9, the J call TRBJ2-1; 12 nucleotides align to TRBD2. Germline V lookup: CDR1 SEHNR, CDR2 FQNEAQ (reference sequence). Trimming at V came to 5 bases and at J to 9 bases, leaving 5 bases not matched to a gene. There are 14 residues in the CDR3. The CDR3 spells CASSRTSGVAEQFF. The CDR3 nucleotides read TGTGCCAGCAGCCGGACTAGCGGGGTTGCTGAGCAGTTCTTC. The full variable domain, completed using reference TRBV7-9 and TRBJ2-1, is DTGVSQNPRHKITKRGQNVTFRCDPISEHNRLYWYRQTLGQGPEFLTYFQNEAQLEKSRLLSDRFSAERPKGSFSTLEIQRTEQGDSAMYLCASSRTSGVAEQFFGPGTRLTVL.

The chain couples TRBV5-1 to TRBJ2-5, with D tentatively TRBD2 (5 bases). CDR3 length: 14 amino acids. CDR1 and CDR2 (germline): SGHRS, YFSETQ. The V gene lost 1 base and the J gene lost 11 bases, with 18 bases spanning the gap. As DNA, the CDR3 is TGCGCCAGCAGCTTGTTGTCTAGCCTCAATGAGCAGTACTTC. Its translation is CASSLLSSLNEQYF.

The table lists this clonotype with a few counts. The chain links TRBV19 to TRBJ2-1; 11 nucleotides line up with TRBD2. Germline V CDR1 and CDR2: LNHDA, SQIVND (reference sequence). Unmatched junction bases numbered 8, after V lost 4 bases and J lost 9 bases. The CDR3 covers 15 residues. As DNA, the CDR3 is TGTGCCAGTAGTACCATAGCGGGAGGGCCGGCTGAGCAGTTCTTC. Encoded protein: CASSTIAGGPAEQFF.

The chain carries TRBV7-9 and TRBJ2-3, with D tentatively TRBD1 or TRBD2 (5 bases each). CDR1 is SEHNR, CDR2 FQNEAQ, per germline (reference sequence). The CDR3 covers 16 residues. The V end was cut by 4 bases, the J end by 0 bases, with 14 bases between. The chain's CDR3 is CASSSWDVASTDTQYF. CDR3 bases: TGTGCCAGCAGCTCCTGGGACGTCGCTAGCACAGATACGCAGTATTTT.

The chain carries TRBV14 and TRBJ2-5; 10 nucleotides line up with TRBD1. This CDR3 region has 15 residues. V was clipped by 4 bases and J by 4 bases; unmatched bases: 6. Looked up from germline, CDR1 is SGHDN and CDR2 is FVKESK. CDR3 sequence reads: CASSPETGGGETQYF. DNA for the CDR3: TGTGCCAGCAGCCCCGAGACAGGGGGCGGAGAGACCCAGTACTTC. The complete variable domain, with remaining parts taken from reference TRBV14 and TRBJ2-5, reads EAGVTQFPSHSVIEKGQTVTLRCDPISGHDNLYWYRRVMGKEIKFLLHFVKESKQDESGMPNNRFLAERTGGTYSTLKVQPAELEDSGVYFCASSPETGGGETQYFGPGTRLLVL.

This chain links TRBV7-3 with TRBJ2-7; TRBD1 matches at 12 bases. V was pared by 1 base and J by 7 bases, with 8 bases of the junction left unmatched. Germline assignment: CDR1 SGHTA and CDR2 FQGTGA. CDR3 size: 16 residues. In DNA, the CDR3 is TGTGCCAGCAGCTTAATCCCGGGACAGGGGGCGAATGAGCAGTACTTC. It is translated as CASSLIPGQGANEQYF.

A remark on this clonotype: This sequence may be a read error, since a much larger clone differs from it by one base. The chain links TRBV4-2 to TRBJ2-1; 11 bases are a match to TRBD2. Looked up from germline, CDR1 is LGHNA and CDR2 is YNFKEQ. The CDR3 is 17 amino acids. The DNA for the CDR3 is TGTGTCAGCAGCCAAGAAGGGGGACTAGCGGCTTACAATGAGCAGTTCTTC. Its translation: CVSSQEGGLAAYNEQFF.

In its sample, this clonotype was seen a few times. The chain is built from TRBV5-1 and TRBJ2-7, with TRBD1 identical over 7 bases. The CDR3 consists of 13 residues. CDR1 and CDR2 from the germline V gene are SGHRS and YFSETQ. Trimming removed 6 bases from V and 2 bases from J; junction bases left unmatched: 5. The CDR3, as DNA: TGCGCCAGCACTGCCGGGACAGCCTACGAGCAGTACTTC. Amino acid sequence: CASTAGTAYEQYF.

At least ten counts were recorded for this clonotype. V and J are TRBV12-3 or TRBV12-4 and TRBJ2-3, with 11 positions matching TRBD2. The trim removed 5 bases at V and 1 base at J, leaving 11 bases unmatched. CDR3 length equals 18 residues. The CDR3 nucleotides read TGTGCCAGCAGTCCTACTAGCGGGAGTGACTATGGCACAGATACGCAGTATTTT. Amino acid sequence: CASSPTSGSDYGTDTQYF.

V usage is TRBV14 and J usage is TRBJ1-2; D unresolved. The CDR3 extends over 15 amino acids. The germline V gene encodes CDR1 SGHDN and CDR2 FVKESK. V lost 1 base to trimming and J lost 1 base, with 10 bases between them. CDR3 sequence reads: CASSQARGFNYGYTF. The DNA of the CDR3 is TGTGCCAGCAGCCAAGCACGAGGTTTTAACTATGGCTACACCTTC.

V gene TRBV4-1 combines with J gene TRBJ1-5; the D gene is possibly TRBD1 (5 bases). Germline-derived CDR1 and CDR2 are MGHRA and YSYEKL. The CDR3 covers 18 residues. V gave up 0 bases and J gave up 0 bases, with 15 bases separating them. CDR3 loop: CASSQELGTGYSNQPQHF. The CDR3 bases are TGCGCCAGCAGCCAAGAACTCGGGACGGGATATAGCAATCAGCCCCAGCATTTT.

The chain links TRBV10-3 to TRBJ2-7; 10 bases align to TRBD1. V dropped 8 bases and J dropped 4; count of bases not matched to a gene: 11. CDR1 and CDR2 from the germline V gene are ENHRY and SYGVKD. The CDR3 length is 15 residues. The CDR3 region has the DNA TGTGCCATCTCTGGCCCGGGACAGGGGTCTTACGAGCAGTACTTC. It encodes CAISGPGQGSYEQYF.

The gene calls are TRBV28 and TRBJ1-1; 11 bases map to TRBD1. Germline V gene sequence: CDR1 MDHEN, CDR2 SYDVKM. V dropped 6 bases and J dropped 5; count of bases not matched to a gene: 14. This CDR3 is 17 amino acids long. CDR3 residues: CASSPPFPGQGVTEAFF. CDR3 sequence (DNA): TGTGCCAGCAGCCCACCCTTCCCGGGACAGGGGGTTACTGAAGCTTTCTTT.

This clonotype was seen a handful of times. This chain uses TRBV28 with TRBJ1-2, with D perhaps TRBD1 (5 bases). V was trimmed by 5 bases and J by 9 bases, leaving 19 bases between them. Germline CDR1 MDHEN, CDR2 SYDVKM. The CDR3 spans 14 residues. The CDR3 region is CASSPLDSSSSYTF. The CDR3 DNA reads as TGTGCCAGCAGTCCTTTAGACAGTTCCTCCAGCTACACCTTC.

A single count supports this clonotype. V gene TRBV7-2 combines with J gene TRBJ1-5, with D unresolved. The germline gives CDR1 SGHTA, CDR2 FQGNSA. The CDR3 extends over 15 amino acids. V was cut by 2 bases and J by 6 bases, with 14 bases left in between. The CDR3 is CASSLKSSVFQPQHF. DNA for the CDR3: TGTGCCAGCAGCTTAAAAAGTTCTGTCTTTCAGCCCCAGCATTTT.

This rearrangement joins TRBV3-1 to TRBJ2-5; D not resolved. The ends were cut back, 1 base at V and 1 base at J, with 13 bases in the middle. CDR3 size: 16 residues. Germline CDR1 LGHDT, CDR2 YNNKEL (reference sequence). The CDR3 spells CASSQARTDRQETQYF. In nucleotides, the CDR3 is TGTGCCAGCAGCCAAGCCCGAACGGACCGCCAAGAGACCCAGTACTTC.

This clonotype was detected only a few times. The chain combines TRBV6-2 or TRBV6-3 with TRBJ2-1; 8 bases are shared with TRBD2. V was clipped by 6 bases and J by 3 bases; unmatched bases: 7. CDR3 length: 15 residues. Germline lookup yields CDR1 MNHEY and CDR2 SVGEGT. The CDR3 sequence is CASSQSGRDYNEQFF. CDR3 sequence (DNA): TGTGCCAGCAGCCAAAGCGGGAGAGACTACAATGAGCAGTTCTTC.

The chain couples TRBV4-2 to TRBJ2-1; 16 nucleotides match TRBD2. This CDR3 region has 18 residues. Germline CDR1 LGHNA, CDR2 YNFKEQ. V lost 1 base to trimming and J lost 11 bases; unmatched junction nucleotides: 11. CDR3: CASSQASPGTSGGAKQFF. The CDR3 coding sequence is TGTGCCAGCAGCCAAGCTTCCCCTGGGACTAGCGGGGGGGCCAAGCAGTTCTTC.

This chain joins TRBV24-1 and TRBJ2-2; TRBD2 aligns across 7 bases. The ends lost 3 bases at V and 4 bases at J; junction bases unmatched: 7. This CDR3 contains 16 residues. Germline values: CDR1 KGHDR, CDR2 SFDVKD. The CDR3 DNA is TGTGCCACCAGTGATGCGGGAGCGCCCGGCACCGGGGAGCTGTTTTTT. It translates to CATSDAGAPGTGELFF.

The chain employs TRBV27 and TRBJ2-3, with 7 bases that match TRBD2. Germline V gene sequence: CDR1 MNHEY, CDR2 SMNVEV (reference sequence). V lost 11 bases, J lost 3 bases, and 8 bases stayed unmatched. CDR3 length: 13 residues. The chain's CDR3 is CAVRDYTTDTQYF. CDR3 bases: TGTGCCGTCCGGGACTATACAACAGATACGCAGTATTTT.

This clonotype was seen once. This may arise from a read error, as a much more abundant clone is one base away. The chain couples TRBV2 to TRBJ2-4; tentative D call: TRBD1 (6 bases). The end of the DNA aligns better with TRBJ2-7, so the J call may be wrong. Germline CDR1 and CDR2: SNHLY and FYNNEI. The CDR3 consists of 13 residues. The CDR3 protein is CASSGQGSSEQYF. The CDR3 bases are TGTGCCAGCAGTGGGCAGGGGTCGAGCGAGCAGTACTTC.

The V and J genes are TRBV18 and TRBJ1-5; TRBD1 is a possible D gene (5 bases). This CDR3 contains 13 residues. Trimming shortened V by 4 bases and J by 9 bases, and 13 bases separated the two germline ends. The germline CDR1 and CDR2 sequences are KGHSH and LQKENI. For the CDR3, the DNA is TGTGCCAGCTCACGGGACGGGGATCGGCCCCAGCATTTT. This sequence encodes CASSRDGDRPQHF.

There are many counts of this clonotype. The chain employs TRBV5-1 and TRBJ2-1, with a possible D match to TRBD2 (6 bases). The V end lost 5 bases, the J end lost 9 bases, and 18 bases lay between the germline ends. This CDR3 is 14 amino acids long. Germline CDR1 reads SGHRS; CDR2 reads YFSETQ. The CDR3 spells CASSRNGGDGEQFF. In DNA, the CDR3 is TGCGCCAGCAGTCGGAACGGGGGAGACGGTGAGCAGTTCTTC.

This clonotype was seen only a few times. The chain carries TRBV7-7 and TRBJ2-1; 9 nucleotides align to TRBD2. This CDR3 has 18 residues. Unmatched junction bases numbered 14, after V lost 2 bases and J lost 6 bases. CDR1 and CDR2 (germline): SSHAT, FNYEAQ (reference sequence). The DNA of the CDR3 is TGTGCCAGCAGCTTAAGGGCTGGCGGGAGGGCCCCCATCAATGAGCAGTTCTTC. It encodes CASSLRAGGRAPINEQFF.